This entry lists 9 T cell receptor beta chains sequenced from one sample in a study of blood T cell repertoires in COVID-19. Clones were sequenced by immunoSEQ multiplex PCR, and TCRdb holds only the in-frame ones, with some missing. The sample yields some 250,000 clones, roughly 87% seen once. The sample taken for sequencing was peripheral blood. These receptors were obtained from a man in his 60s who had recovered from COVID-19.

The chain combines TRBV7-8 with TRBJ2-3; D gene ambiguous. V was shortened by 4 bases and J by 6 bases, with 8 bases between the two germline ends. Germline assignment: CDR1 SGHVS and CDR2 FQNEAQ. This CDR3 is built from 12 residues. Here the CDR3 reads CASSSPLDTQYF. CDR3 bases: TGTGCCAGCAGCTCCCCTTTGGATACGCAGTATTTT.

The chain employs TRBV10-3 and TRBJ1-6; 10 nucleotides line up with TRBD1. V gave up 6 bases and J gave up 9 bases; unmatched junction bases: 11. This CDR3 comprises 16 residues. In germline, CDR1 is ENHRY, CDR2 SYGVKD. The CDR3 spells CAIRDPGQGFGSPLHF. The CDR3 nucleotides read TGTGCCATCAGGGATCCGGGACAGGGGTTTGGTTCACCCCTCCACTTT.

The sample holds one count of this clone. The rearrangement uses TRBV3-1 (or the pseudogene TRBV3-2) and TRBJ1-6, with D possibly matching TRBD1 (6 bases). The CDR3 is 13 amino acids. V lost 5 bases to trimming and J lost 10 bases, with 12 bases between them. Germline values: CDR1 LGHDT, CDR2 YNNKEL (reference sequence). The CDR3 loop reads CASSSGGGSPLHF. As DNA, the CDR3 is TGTGCCAGCAGCTCGGGGGGCGGATCACCCCTCCACTTT.

In the case of this clone: An end of the junction differs from the germline gene, which may be a read error. Other DNA sequences in the sample encode the same CDR3. V and J are TRBV30 and TRBJ1-1; possible D gene TRBD1, 5 bases. This CDR3 spans 12 amino acids. Per germline, CDR1 GTSNPN and CDR2 SVGIG (reference sequence). In DNA form, the CDR3 reads TGCGCTGGAGACAGAGTGAACACTGAAGCTTTCTTT. This encodes CAGDRVNTEAFF.

V gene TRBV5-1 combines with J gene TRBJ1-3; possible D gene TRBD1, 6 bases. Trimming removed 1 base at V and 3 bases at J, with 14 bases between. The germline gives CDR1 SGHRS, CDR2 YFSETQ. The CDR3 totals 16 residues. This CDR3 reads CASSLTGPHLGNTIYF. In nucleotides, the CDR3 is TGCGCCAGCAGCTTGACAGGGCCCCATCTTGGAAACACCATATATTTT.

V and J are TRBV7-7 and TRBJ2-7; TRBD1 might be the D (6 bases). CDR3 length: 14 amino acids. Trimming shortened V by 5 bases and J by 6 bases, and 17 bases separated the two germline ends. Germline V gene data show CDR1 as SSHAT and CDR2 as FNYEAQ (reference sequence). CDR3 loop: CASSPGIEGGEQYF. The CDR3 nucleotides are TGTGCCAGCAGCCCGGGGATCGAAGGGGGCGAGCAGTACTTC.

The chain links TRBV7-9 to TRBJ2-1, with D uncertain. Trimming removed 4 bases from V and 9 bases from J, with 13 bases in between. The CDR3 is 13 residues long. CDR1 and CDR2 from the germline V gene are SEHNR and FQNEAQ (reference sequence). CDR3 sequence (DNA): TGTGCCAGCAGCTCACAACCCGGCGGTGAGCAGTTCTTC. Translating it yields CASSSQPGGEQFF.

This chain connects TRBV5-4 to TRBJ2-3; no reliable D call. This CDR3 is 14 amino acids long. The germline gives CDR1 SGHNT, CDR2 YYREEE (reference sequence). V shed 5 bases and J shed 2 bases, with 12 bases lying between them. CDR3 coding DNA: TGTGCCAGCAGGTCGCTAGTCTCCACAGATACGCAGTATTTT. Translation gives CASRSLVSTDTQYF.

The rearrangement links TRBV7-4 to TRBJ2-1; D is unresolved. CDR3 length: 12 residues. The germline V gene encodes CDR1 SGHVT and CDR2 SQSDAQ. Trimming pared 5 bases from V and 6 bases from J, leaving 8 bases between. The CDR3 DNA is TGTGCCAGCAGCCCCCGTAGCAATGAGCAGTTCTTC. It yields the protein CASSPRSNEQFF.